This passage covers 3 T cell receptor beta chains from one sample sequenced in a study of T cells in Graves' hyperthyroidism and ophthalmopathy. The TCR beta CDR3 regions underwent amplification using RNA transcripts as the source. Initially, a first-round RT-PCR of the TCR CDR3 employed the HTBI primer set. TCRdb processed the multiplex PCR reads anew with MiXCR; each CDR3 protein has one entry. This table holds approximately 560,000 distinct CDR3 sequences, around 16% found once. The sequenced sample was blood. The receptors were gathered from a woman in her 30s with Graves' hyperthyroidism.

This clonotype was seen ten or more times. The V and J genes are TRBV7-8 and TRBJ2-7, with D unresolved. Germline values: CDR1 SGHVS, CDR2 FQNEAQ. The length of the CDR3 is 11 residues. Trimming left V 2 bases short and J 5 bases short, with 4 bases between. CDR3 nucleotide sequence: TGTGCCAGCAGCTTAAACGACGAGCAGTACTTC. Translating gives CASSLNDEQYF.

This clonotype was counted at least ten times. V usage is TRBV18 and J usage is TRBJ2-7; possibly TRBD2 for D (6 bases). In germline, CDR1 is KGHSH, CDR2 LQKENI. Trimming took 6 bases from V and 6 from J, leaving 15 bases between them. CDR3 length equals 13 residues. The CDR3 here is CASSYSGPAEQYF. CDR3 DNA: TGTGCCAGCTCGTACAGCGGGCCGGCCGAGCAGTACTTC.

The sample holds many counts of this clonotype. This CDR3 is CASRRGTGGPYNEQFF. The DNA for the CDR3 is TGCGCCAGCAGGAGAGGGACAGGGGGTCCCTACAATGAGCAGTTCTTC. The chain couples TRBV5-1 to TRBJ2-1, with 11 bases lining up with TRBD1. The germline V gene encodes CDR1 SGHRS and CDR2 YFSETQ. The CDR3 contains 16 residues. J gave up 2 bases and V 5 bases, and 6 bases lay outside the gene matches.